The clone carrying this T cell receptor beta chain was seen a single time. As yet, its antigen is unknown. Germline V gene lookup returns CDR1 SGHTA and CDR2 FQGNSA. The length of the CDR3 is 14 residues. The V gene lost 5 bases and the J gene lost 4 bases, with 14 bases spanning the gap. These data belong to a study of T cells in Graves' hyperthyroidism and ophthalmopathy. Study details: Peripheral blood was collected at initial diagnosis, before any treatment.

From RNA transcripts, TCR beta CDR3 regions were amplified. Primed by the HTBI set, a first-round RT-PCR was run on the TCR CDR3. Each CDR3 protein gets one entry after TCRdb re-called the multiplex PCR reads with MiXCR. The sample has 250,000 to 300,000 distinct CDR3 sequences; roughly 13% are singletons. The study, taken as a whole, reports: Most expanded thyroid clonotypes above 0.001 recurred in blood.

Uncontrolled infection, other autoimmune disease, pregnancy or lactation excluded patients. The chain combines TRBV7-2 with TRBJ1-1; D possibly corresponds to TRBD1 (6 bases). The source material was blood. The TCR sequence derives from a woman aged 25 to 39 with Graves' hyperthyroidism that later progressed to Graves' ophthalmopathy. CDR3 residues: CASSPWGPGTEAFF. The CDR3 DNA reads TGTGCCAGCAGCCCTTGGGGGCCGGGCACTGAAGCTTTCTTT. The whole variable domain, remainder taken from reference TRBV7-2 and TRBJ1-1, is GAGVSQSPSNKVTEKGKDVELRCDPISGHTALYWYRQSLGQGLEFLIYFQGNSAPDKSGLPSDRFSAERTGGSVSTLTIQRTQQEDSAVYLCASSPWGPGTEAFFGQGTRLTVV.